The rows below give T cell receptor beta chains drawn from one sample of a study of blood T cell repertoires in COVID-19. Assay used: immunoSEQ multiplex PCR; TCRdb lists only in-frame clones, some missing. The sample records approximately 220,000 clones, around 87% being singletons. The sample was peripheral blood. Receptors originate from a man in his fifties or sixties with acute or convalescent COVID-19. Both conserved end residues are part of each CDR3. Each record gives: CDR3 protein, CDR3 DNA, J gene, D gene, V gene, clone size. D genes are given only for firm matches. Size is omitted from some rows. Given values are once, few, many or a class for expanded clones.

CDR3 protein: CASSQLLANYGYTF
CDR3 DNA: TGTGCCAGCAGCCAGCTGTTAGCTAACTATGGCTACACCTTC
J gene: TRBJ1-2
D gene: NA
V gene: TRBV3-1/TRBV3-2
clone size: NA

CDR3 protein: CASSLQATSGGAYEQFF
CDR3 DNA: TGTGCCAGCAGCTTACAGGCGACTAGCGGGGGGGCTTATGAGCAGTTCTTC
J gene: TRBJ2-1
D gene: TRBD2
V gene: TRBV7-3
clone size: NA

CDR3 protein: CAWSGGDYEQYF
CDR3 DNA: TGTGCCTGGAGTGGGGGGGACTACGAGCAGTACTTC
J gene: TRBJ2-7
D gene: NA
V gene: TRBV30
clone size: NA

CDR3 protein: CASSTHSGFAFF
CDR3 DNA: TGTGCCAGCAGCACACATTCAGGGTTCGCTTTCTTT
J gene: TRBJ1-1
D gene: NA
V gene: TRBV21-1
clone size: NA

CDR3 protein: CASSVDPGQSSYNSPLHF
CDR3 DNA: TGTGCCAGCAGCGTAGACCCAGGCCAAAGCTCCTATAATTCACCCCTCCACTTT
J gene: TRBJ1-6
D gene: NA
V gene: TRBV9
clone size: NA

CDR3 protein: CASISPTGGHGYTF
CDR3 DNA: TGTGCCAGCATAAGCCCTACCGGAGGGCATGGCTACACCTTC
J gene: TRBJ1-2
D gene: NA
V gene: TRBV28
clone size: NA

CDR3 protein: CASSPQRSLTGWETQYF
CDR3 DNA: TGTGCCAGCAGTCCCCAAAGAAGCCTGACAGGGTGGGAGACCCAGTACTTC
J gene: TRBJ2-5
D gene: TRBD1
V gene: TRBV28
clone size: NA

CDR3 protein: CASSLEVTAIYTEAFF
CDR3 DNA: TGTGCCAGCAGCTTAGAGGTGACAGCGATTTACACTGAAGCTTTCTTT
J gene: TRBJ1-1
D gene: NA
V gene: TRBV7-8
clone size: NA

CDR3 protein: CASSSPEGLSGSYEQYF
CDR3 DNA: TGTGCCAGCAGCTCCCCGGAGGGACTGTCAGGGTCCTACGAGCAGTACTTC
J gene: TRBJ2-7
D gene: NA
V gene: TRBV7-6
clone size: NA

CDR3 protein: CASRRDRFGNYGYTF
CDR3 DNA: TGTGCCAGCAGAAGAGACAGGTTCGGAAACTATGGCTACACCTTC
J gene: TRBJ1-2
D gene: NA
V gene: TRBV6-5
clone size: NA

CDR3 protein: CATTRDRGTDTQYF
CDR3 DNA: TGTGCCACCACCCGGGACAGGGGCACAGATACGCAGTATTTT
J gene: TRBJ2-3
D gene: TRBD1
V gene: TRBV15
clone size: NA

CDR3 protein: CASSSGQGNSQPQHF
CDR3 DNA: TGTGCCAGCAGCTCGGGACAGGGGAACAGTCAGCCCCAGCATTTT
J gene: TRBJ1-5
D gene: TRBD1
V gene: TRBV6-2/TRBV6-3
clone size: NA

CDR3 protein: CASSLGAGYPEQYF
CDR3 DNA: TGTGCCAGCAGCCTAGGGGCAGGGTATCCCGAGCAGTACTTC
J gene: TRBJ2-7
D gene: NA
V gene: TRBV27
clone size: few

CDR3 protein: CASSSPGLAAQETQYF
CDR3 DNA: TGTGCCAGCAGCTCTCCGGGACTAGCGGCTCAAGAGACCCAGTACTTC
J gene: TRBJ2-5
D gene: TRBD2
V gene: TRBV5-4
clone size: NA

CDR3 protein: CASSYSLAGGSSYEQYF
CDR3 DNA: TGTGCCAGCAGTTACAGCCTAGCGGGGGGCAGCTCCTACGAGCAGTACTTC
J gene: TRBJ2-7
D gene: TRBD2
V gene: TRBV6-2/TRBV6-3
clone size: NA

CDR3 protein: CVCGELTGELFF
CDR3 DNA: TGTGTTTGCGGGGAGCTCACCGGGGAGCTGTTTTTT
J gene: TRBJ2-2
D gene: NA
V gene: TRBV6-5
clone size: NA